This T cell receptor beta chain stems from a study of T-cell memory formation after mild COVID-19 (dated by TCRdb to 2020 to 2023). Describing the broader study: TCR sequence clusters from the two donors were found to be largely donor specific. Longitudinal TCRalpha and TCRbeta repertoire sequencing tracked T-cell clones expanding and contracting after mild COVID-19 in two donors. The cohort was made up of two young adult volunteers, one female and one male, who were previously healthy. The investigation overall reported the following: SARS-CoV-2 specificity of the second-wave clones peaking on day 37 was not confirmed. Clones that contracted from day 15 to 85 showed balanced CD4/CD8 phenotypes, whereas a second wave of clones that expanded from day 15 to 37 leaned towards CD4+. Contracting CD4+ clones appeared mostly in the CM and EM memory subsets, whereas CD8+ clones were enriched in EMRA. Some responding clones were detected in pre-infection memory, which suggested that pre-existing cross-reactive memory T cells had joined the SARS-CoV-2 response. The study included only a couple of mild cases, and larger cohorts that include severe cases with pre-infection samples were judged to be necessary.

Sequencing instrument: Illumina NovaSeq 6000. Using 5'RACE with constant-segment primers, TCRalpha and TCRbeta cDNA libraries were constructed, with sample barcodes and unique molecular identifiers added in the process. Trizol reagent was used to extract RNA from every sample. Amplification of the libraries took two PCR steps, and the second step added a second sample barcode plus Illumina TruSeq adapters. Sequencing of libraries was performed on an Illumina NovaSeq with 2 x 150 bp paired-end reads. Under the source paper's analysis protocol: With migec v1.2.7, reads were demultiplexed and then collapsed into UMI-guided consensus sequences. Using mixcr v2.1.11, the UMI consensuses were aligned to TRA and TRB V and J templates and assembled into clonotypes. Expanded or contracted clonotypes were those called significant by both edgeR and NoisET, with noise models trained on biological replicates. For edgeR calls, the thresholds were a false discovery rate-adjusted p below 0.01 and a log2 fold-change of 1. PCA with hierarchical clustering of max-normalized trajectories of the 1000 most abundant clonotypes was used as exploratory dynamics analysis. Each responding clone was given a CD4 or CD8 phenotype based on the CD4+ and CD8+ repertoires, which had been sequenced separately. The public reads were quality trimmed at Q25 with fastp and then assembled into clones with MiXCR by TCRdb, keeping productive beta chains. Here each entry gathers all rows of one CDR3 protein and keeps the most common genes and DNA. The V and J calls were not made by the authors but by TCRdb's processing. For this sample the table gives hundreds of thousands of distinct CDR3 sequences, of which around 30% were detected only once. The ten largest clonotypes hold approximately 13% of the sample.

Taken from the germline V gene (reference sequence), the CDR1 and CDR2 loops are DFQATT and SNEGSKA. V drops 0 bases and J drops 6 bases, leaving 13 bases in between. The CDR3 covers 14 residues, taking in both the cysteine and the phenylalanine. Just CDR3 DNA is preserved here, 42 bases in frame from base 1. This clonotype was detected ten times or more. The specificity of this receptor is unknown. No clone much larger than this one lies a single base away; base qualities are absent. Ficoll-Paque density gradient centrifugation was the method used to isolate PBMCs. The sequence came from an adult woman who had mild COVID-19 (a few samples of this study predate the infection). The sample titles of this study are shuffled in the database, so cell type and time point are left out; the donor was told from shared clones. Specimen: PBMCs or a T cell subset sorted from them (not recorded which). The chain is encoded by TRBV20-1 joined to TRBJ2-3; the D region possibly corresponds to TRBD2 (6 bases align). The CDR3 reads as follows: CSARDPVREDTQYF. The DNA is as follows: TGCAGTGCTAGAGACCCCGTCCGGGAGGATACGCAGTATTTT.